What follows are 20 T cell receptor beta chains derived from one specimen sequenced in a study of beta chain features in type 1 diabetes. Of the isolated RNA, all was reverse transcribed, and so the sequenced material was expressed TCRB transcripts. The assay was immunoSEQ multiplex PCR, and TCRdb's table has in-frame clones only and misses some. The sample records some 140,000 clones, 9.2% being singletons. What was sequenced was central memory CD4+ T cells from blood. The receptors shown here come from a man younger than 35 in good health.

This chain uses TRBV6-6 with TRBJ1-2; 8 bases map to TRBD1. The CDR3 has 16 residues. The V gene's germline CDR1 is MNHNY and CDR2 SVGAGI (reference sequence). Germline trimming cut 0 bases from V and 3 bases from J; bases unmatched to any gene: 6. The CDR3 region is CASSYSSNRGYYGYTF. CDR3 nucleotide sequence: TGTGCCAGCAGTTACTCGAGCAACAGGGGGTACTATGGCTACACCTTC.

The chain carries TRBV28 and TRBJ2-7; TRBD1 matches 9 bases. V trimming: 7 bases; J trimming: 4 bases; junction bases outside the gene matches: 8. The CDR3 contains 14 residues. Germline CDR1 is MDHEN and CDR2 is SYDVKM. This CDR3 reads CASNFGTGRYEQYF. CDR3 sequence (DNA): TGTGCCAGCAACTTTGGGACAGGGAGGTACGAGCAGTACTTC.

The chain carries TRBV12-5 and TRBJ2-2; 8 bases align to TRBD1. V was pared by 2 bases and J by 1 base, with 9 bases of the junction left unmatched. Germline CDR1 reads LGHNT; CDR2 reads FRNRAP. The CDR3 loop spans 18 amino acids. The CDR3 DNA follows: TGTGCTAGTGGTTTGTCCTCTGGACAGGGTCAGAACACCGGGGAGCTGTTTTTT. Its protein is CASGLSSGQGQNTGELFF.

V is TRBV30 and J is TRBJ2-2; possibly TRBD2 for D (7 bases). The CDR3 runs 16 residues. V lost 0 bases and J 3 bases, leaving 14 bases between the germline ends. In germline, CDR1 is GTSNPN, CDR2 SVGIG (reference sequence). CDR3 sequence reads: CAWSVQAGAYTGELFF. In nucleotides, the CDR3 is TGTGCCTGGAGTGTACAGGCGGGGGCCTACACCGGGGAGCTGTTTTTT. Looking up the rest from reference TRBV30 and TRBJ2-2 gives the full variable domain: SQTIHQWPATLVQPVGSPLSLECTVEGTSNPNLYWYRQAAGRGLQLLFYSVGIGQISSEVPQNLSASRPQDRQFILSSKKLLLSDSGFYLCAWSVQAGAYTGELFFGEGSRLTVL.

This clone was detected a few times. The V and J genes are TRBV18 and TRBJ1-2; the match to TRBD1 covers 9 bases. This CDR3 contains 14 residues. Unmatched junction bases numbered 9, after V lost 5 bases and J lost 8 bases. The germline CDR1 and CDR2 sequences are KGHSH and LQKENI. CDR3 amino acids: CASSSDRGSIGYTF. The CDR3 coding sequence is TGTGCCAGCTCATCGGACAGGGGATCAATAGGCTACACCTTC.

The V call is TRBV4-3, the J call TRBJ2-5, with 9 bases aligning to TRBD2. The CDR3 runs 16 residues. The V gene end was trimmed by 0 bases and the J gene end by 5 bases; junction bases not matched to a gene: 7. Germline V gene lookup returns CDR1 LGHNA and CDR2 YSLEER. The CDR3 coding sequence is TGCGCCAGCAGCCAAGATAGGCGGGGGGGCCCTGAGACCCAGTACTTC. As protein: CASSQDRRGGPETQYF.

In nucleotides, the CDR3 is TGTGCCAGCTCAGGCGTACAAGGAGGTGAGCAGTTCTTC. It yields the protein CASSGVQGGEQFF. The chain recombines TRBV18 with TRBJ2-1, with a weak D call TRBD2 (5 bases). V was shortened by 5 bases and J by 9 bases, with 14 bases between the two germline ends. Germline V gives CDR1 KGHSH, CDR2 LQKENI. The CDR3 consists of 13 residues. The full variable domain, rest sourced from reference TRBV18 and TRBJ2-1, is NAGVMQNPRHLVRRRGQEARLRCSPMKGHSHVYWYRQLPEEGLKFMVYLQKENIIDESGMPKERFSAEFPKEGPSILRIQQVVRGDSAAYFCASSGVQGGEQFFGPGTRLTVL.

The V call is TRBV6-6, the J call TRBJ2-3, with TRBD1 matching over 7 bases. The germline CDR1 and CDR2 sequences are MNHNY and SVGAGI (reference sequence). CDR3 length: 15 residues. V trimming: 6 bases; J trimming: 4 bases; junction bases outside the gene matches: 10. CDR3 in amino acids: CASRLTGSLPDTQYF. The CDR3, as DNA: TGTGCCAGCAGGTTGACAGGGTCCCTCCCAGATACGCAGTATTTT.

The rearrangement uses TRBV12-5 and TRBJ2-7; D may be TRBD1 (6 bases). The ends were cut back, 5 bases at V and 6 bases at J, with 26 bases in the middle. The germline gives CDR1 LGHNT, CDR2 FRNRAP. CDR3 length: 17 amino acids. The CDR3 protein is CASGDEAGTTRVCEQYF. CDR3 nucleotide sequence: TGTGCTAGTGGTGATGAAGCCGGGACAACGAGGGTATGCGAGCAGTACTTC.

This clone was counted a few times. The V call is TRBV6-6, the J call TRBJ2-7; 8 bases are shared with TRBD1. The CDR3 consists of 15 residues. Germline CDR1 and CDR2: MNHNY and SVGAGI (reference sequence). The V gene end was trimmed by 4 bases and the J gene end by 0 bases; junction bases not matched to a gene: 5. This CDR3 is CASSSRTGSSYEQYF. CDR3 bases: TGTGCCAGCAGTTCGCGGACAGGGAGCTCCTACGAGCAGTACTTC.

A few counts support this clone. The V and J genes are TRBV11-2 and TRBJ2-7, with 12 bases matching TRBD1. V lost 3 bases and J lost 6; bases outside the gene matches: 6. Germline CDR1 is SGHAT and CDR2 is FQNNGV. This CDR3 is built from 15 residues. The CDR3 nucleotides are TGTGCCAGCAGCTTGCTAGGGACAGGGGGCTTCGAGCAGTACTTC. Protein sequence: CASSLLGTGGFEQYF.

V usage is TRBV7-2 and J usage is TRBJ2-3; maybe TRBD2 (5 bases). The germline V and J ends were trimmed by 2 bases and 4 bases, with 22 bases remaining between them. This CDR3 has 18 residues. The germline V gene has CDR1 SGHTA and CDR2 FQGNSA. The DNA of the CDR3 is TGTGCCAGCAGCTTAAGCCGCACTAGAGTCATCCTTCCAGATACGCAGTATTTT. This encodes CASSLSRTRVILPDTQYF.

This clone was observed a handful of times. The chain links TRBV18 to TRBJ2-1; D is unclear. The length of the CDR3 is 14 residues. V lost 5 bases and J lost 2, with 10 bases in between. CDR1 and CDR2 (germline): KGHSH, LQKENI. CDR3 coding DNA: TGTGCCAGCTCATCCCAGGCAACCTACAATGAGCAGTTCTTC. Encoded protein: CASSSQATYNEQFF.

This clone has a handful of counts. The V call is TRBV19, the J call TRBJ2-1, with TRBD2 matching 11 bases. The germline CDR1 and CDR2 sequences are LNHDA and SQIVND (reference sequence). This CDR3 contains 15 residues. The V gene end was trimmed by 7 bases and the J gene end by 0 bases; junction bases not matched to a gene: 2. Here the CDR3 reads CASTSGGSSYNEQFF. CDR3 nucleotide sequence: TGTGCCAGTACTAGCGGGGGGAGCTCCTACAATGAGCAGTTCTTC.

This rearrangement joins TRBV18 to TRBJ2-5, with 8 bases lining up with TRBD1. The CDR3 is made up of 14 amino acids. Germline CDR1 is KGHSH and CDR2 is LQKENI. V gave up 8 bases and J gave up 2 bases; unmatched junction bases: 7. For the CDR3, the DNA is TGTGCCAGCAGAAGGGACAGGCAGCAAGAGACCCAGTACTTC. It translates to CASRRDRQQETQYF.

CDR3 region: CASSPKGPRQGVETQYF. In nucleotides, the CDR3 is TGTGCCAGCAGCCCCAAAGGCCCGAGGCAGGGTGTAGAGACCCAGTACTTC. The chain combines TRBV5-4 with TRBJ2-5; TRBD1 is a possible D gene (5 bases). This CDR3 has 17 amino acids. V was trimmed by 4 bases and J by 4 bases, leaving 23 bases between them. CDR1 is SGHNT and CDR2 is YYREEE in the germline V gene (reference sequence).

This chain connects TRBV2 to TRBJ2-3, with D unclear. Germline CDR1 reads SNHLY; CDR2 reads FYNNEI. CDR3 length equals 14 residues. The V and J ends lost 4 bases and 0 bases respectively, with 8 bases between them. The CDR3 DNA is TGTGCCAGCAGTGCGGTCTCAAGCACAGATACGCAGTATTTT. Translating gives CASSAVSSTDTQYF.

V and J are TRBV11-2 and TRBJ2-5, with a possible D match to TRBD2 (5 bases). CDR3 length: 16 residues. With 5 bases removed from V and 4 bases from J, the gap between germline ends came to 20 bases. Germline values: CDR1 SGHAT, CDR2 FQNNGV. The CDR3 coding sequence is TGTGCCAGCAGCCTCGCGGCGCGGCGGGTAGGAGAGACCCAGTACTTC. This codes for CASSLAARRVGETQYF.

This clone was observed a few times. J is TRBJ2-1 and V is TRBV9; possible D gene TRBD2, 6 bases. The CDR3 totals 17 residues. In germline, CDR1 is SGDLS, CDR2 YYNGEE. V lost 0 bases and J 9 bases, leaving 22 bases between the germline ends. CDR3 region: CASSVGSRGGVGGEQFF. The CDR3 coding sequence is TGTGCCAGCAGCGTAGGTAGTAGGGGCGGGGTGGGTGGTGAGCAGTTCTTC.

V is TRBV19 and J is TRBJ1-1; possible D gene TRBD1, 5 bases. Trimming cost V 5 bases and J 2 bases, with 12 bases left between them. Germline V gene data show CDR1 as LNHDA and CDR2 as SQIVND (reference sequence). This CDR3 has 14 residues. CDR3 in amino acids: CASSADRYNTEAFF. DNA for the CDR3: TGTGCCAGTAGTGCAGACAGATATAACACTGAAGCTTTCTTT.